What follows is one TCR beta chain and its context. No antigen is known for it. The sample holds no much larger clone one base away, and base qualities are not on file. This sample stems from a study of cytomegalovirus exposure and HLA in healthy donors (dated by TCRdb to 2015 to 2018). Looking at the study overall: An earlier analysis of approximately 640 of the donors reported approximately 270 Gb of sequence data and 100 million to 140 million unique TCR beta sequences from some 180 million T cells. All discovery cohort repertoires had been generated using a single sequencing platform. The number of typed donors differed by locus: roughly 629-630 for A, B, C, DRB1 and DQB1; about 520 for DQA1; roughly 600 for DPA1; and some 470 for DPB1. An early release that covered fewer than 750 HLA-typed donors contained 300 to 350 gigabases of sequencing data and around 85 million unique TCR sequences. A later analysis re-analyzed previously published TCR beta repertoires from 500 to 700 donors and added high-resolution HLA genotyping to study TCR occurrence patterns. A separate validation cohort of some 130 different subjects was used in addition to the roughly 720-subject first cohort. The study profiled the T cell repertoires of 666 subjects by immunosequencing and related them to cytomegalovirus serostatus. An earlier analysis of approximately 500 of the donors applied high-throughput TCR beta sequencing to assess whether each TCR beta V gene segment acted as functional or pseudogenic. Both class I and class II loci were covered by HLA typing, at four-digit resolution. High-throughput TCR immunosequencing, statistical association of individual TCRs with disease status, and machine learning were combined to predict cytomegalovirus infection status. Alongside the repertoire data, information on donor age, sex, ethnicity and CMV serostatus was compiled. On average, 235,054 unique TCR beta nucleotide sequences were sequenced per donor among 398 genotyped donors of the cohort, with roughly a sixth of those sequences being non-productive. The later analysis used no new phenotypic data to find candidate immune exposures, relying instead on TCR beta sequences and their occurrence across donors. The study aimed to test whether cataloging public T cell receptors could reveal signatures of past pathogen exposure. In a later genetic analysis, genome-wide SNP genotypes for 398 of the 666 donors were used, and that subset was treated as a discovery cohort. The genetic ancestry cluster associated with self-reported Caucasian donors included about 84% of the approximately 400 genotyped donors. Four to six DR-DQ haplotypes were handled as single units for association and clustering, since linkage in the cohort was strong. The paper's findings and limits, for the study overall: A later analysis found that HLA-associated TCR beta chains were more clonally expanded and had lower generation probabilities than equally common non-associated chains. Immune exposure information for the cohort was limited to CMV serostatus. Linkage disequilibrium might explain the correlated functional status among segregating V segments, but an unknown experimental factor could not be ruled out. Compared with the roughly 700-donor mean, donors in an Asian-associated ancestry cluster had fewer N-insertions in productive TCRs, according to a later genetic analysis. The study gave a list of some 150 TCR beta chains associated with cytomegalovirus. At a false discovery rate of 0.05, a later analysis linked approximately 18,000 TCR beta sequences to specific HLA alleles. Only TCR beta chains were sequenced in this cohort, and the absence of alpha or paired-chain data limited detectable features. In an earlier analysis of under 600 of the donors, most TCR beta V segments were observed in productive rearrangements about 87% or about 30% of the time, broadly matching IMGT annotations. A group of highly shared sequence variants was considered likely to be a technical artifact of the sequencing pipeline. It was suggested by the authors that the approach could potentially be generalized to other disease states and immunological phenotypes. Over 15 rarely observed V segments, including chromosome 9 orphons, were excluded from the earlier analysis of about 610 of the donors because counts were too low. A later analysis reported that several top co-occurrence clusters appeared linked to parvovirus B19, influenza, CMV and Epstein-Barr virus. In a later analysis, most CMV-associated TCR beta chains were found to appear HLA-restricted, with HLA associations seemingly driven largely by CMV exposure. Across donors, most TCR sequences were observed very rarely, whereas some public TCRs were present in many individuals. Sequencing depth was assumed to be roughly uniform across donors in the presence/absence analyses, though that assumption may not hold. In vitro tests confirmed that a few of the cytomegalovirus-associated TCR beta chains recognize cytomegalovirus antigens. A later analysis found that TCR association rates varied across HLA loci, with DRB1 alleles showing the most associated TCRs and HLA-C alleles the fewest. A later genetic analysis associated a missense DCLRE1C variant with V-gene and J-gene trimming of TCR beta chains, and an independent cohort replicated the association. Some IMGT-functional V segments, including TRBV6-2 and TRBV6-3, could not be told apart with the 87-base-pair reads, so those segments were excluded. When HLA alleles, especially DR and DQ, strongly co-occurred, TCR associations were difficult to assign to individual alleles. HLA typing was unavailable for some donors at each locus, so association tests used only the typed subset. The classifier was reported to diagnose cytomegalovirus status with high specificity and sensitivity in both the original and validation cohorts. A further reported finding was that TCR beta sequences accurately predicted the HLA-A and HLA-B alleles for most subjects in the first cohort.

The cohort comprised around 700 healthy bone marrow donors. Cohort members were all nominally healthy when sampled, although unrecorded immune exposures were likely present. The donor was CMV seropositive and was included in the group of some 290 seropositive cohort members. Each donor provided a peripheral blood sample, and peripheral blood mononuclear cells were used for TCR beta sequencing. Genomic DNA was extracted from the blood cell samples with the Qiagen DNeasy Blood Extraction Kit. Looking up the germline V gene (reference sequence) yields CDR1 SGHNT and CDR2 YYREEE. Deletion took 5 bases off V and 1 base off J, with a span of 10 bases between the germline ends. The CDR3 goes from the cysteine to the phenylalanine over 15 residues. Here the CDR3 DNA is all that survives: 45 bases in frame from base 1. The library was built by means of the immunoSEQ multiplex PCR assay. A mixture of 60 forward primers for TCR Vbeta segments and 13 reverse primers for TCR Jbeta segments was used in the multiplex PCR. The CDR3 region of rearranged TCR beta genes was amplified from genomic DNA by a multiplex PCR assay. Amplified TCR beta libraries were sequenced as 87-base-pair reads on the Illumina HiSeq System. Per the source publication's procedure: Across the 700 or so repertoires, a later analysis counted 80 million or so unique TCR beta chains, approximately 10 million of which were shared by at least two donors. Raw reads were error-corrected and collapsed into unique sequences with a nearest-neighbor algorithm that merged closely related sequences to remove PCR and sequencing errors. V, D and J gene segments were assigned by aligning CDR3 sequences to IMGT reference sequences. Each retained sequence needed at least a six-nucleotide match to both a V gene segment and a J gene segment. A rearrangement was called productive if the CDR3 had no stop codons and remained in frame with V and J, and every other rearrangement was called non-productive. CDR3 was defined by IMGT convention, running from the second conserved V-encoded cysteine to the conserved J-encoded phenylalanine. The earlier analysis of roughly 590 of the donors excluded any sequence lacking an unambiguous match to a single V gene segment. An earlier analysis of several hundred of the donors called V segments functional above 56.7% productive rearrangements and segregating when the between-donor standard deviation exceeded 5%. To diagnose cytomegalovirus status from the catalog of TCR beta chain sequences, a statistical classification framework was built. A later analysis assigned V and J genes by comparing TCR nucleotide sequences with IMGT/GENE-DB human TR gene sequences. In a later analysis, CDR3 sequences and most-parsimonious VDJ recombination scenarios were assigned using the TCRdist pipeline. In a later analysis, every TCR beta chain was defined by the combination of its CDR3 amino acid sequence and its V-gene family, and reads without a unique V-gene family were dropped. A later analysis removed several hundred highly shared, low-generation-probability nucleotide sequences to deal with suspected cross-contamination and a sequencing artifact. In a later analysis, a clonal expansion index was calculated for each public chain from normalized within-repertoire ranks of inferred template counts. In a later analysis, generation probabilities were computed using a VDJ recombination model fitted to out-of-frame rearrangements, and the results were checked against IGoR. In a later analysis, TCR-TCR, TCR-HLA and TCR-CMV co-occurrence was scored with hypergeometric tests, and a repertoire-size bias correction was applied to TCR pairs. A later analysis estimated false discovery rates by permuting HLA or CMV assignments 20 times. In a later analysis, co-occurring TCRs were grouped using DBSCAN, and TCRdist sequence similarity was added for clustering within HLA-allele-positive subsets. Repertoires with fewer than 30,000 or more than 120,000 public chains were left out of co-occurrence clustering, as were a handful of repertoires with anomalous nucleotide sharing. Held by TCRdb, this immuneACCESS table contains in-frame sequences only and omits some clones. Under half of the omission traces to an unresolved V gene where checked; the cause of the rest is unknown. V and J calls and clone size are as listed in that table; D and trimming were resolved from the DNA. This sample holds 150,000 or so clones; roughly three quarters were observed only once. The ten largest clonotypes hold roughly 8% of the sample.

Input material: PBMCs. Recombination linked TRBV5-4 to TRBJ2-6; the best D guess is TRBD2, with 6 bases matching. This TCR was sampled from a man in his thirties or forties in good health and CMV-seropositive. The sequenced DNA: TGTGCCAGCAGAGCGCGGGAATCTGGGGCCAACGTCCTGACTTTC. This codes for CASRARESGANVLTF.